A selection of T cell receptor beta chains follows, all from one sample in a study of spatial heterogeneity in lung cancer. TCRdb passed the 5' RACE reads through MiXCR, listing each CDR3 protein once. Of tens of thousands of distinct CDR3 sequences listed, 15% to 20% are singletons. Source: lung tumor tissue, taken at surgery. The receptor set was obtained from a female donor with early-stage non-small cell lung cancer. CDR3s include the opening cysteine and the closing phenylalanine or tryptophan. A D gene is named only where the DNA matches it firmly. Some rows have no size entry. The others give once, few or many, or a class for an expanded clone.

clone_size: medium-sized; d_call: NA; j_call: TRBJ2-7; v_call: TRBV7-2; cdr3_nt: TGTGCCAGCAGCTTAGATTGGGCAGGGCTCTACGAGCAGTACTTC; cdr3_aa: CASSLDWAGLYEQYF
clone_size: NA; d_call: TRBD2; j_call: TRBJ2-7; v_call: TRBV4-1; cdr3_nt: TGCGCCAGCAGACGAGAACTAGCGGGAGGCGAGCAGTACTTC; cdr3_aa: CASRRELAGGEQYF
clone_size: few; d_call: TRBD1; j_call: TRBJ2-1; v_call: TRBV6-1; cdr3_nt: TGTGCCAGCAGTTTGACAGGGGAATCCAATGAGCAGTTCTTC; cdr3_aa: CASSLTGESNEQFF
clone_size: few; d_call: NA; j_call: TRBJ2-1; v_call: TRBV10-3; cdr3_nt: TGTGCCATCAGTGAGACAGGGAAGTACAATGAGCAGTTCTTC; cdr3_aa: CAISETGKYNEQFF
clone_size: NA; d_call: NA; j_call: TRBJ2-5; v_call: TRBV29-1; cdr3_nt: TGCAGCGTTGGGGGGGGCCGGTGGACCCAGTACTTC; cdr3_aa: CSVGGGRWTQYF
clone_size: many; d_call: NA; j_call: TRBJ2-3; v_call: TRBV5-1; cdr3_nt: TGCGCCAGCAGCTCGGAGACAGATACGCAGTATTTT; cdr3_aa: CASSSETDTQYF
clone_size: once; d_call: TRBD1; j_call: TRBJ2-1; v_call: TRBV7-3; cdr3_nt: TGTGCCAGCAGCGGTACAGGGGGAAACGAGCAGTTCTTC; cdr3_aa: CASSGTGGNEQFF
clone_size: NA; d_call: TRBD2; j_call: TRBJ2-7; v_call: TRBV12-3/TRBV12-4; cdr3_nt: TGTGCCAGCAGTCGCCTAGCGGGAGGGAACGAGCAGTACTTC; cdr3_aa: CASSRLAGGNEQYF
clone_size: many; d_call: TRBD1; j_call: TRBJ2-1; v_call: TRBV11-2; cdr3_nt: TGTGCCAGCAGCCAGACAGGGGGCCGGAATGAGCAGTTCTTC; cdr3_aa: CASSQTGGRNEQFF
clone_size: many; d_call: NA; j_call: TRBJ2-2; v_call: TRBV6-2/TRBV6-3; cdr3_nt: TGTGCCAGCAGTTACTCGGGCGGGGCCGGGGAGCTGTTTTTT; cdr3_aa: CASSYSGGAGELFF
clone_size: NA; d_call: NA; j_call: TRBJ1-1; v_call: TRBV12-3/TRBV12-4; cdr3_nt: TGTGCCAGCAGTTGGCAGAGCTTGAACACTGAAGCTTTCTTT; cdr3_aa: CASSWQSLNTEAFF
clone_size: few; d_call: NA; j_call: TRBJ2-3; v_call: TRBV28; cdr3_nt: TGTGCCAGCAGCCCCCCGGGGGTTTTGAGAGATACGCAGTATTTT; cdr3_aa: CASSPPGVLRDTQYF
clone_size: NA; d_call: TRBD2; j_call: TRBJ2-1; v_call: TRBV2; cdr3_nt: TGTGCCAGCAGTACTAGCGGGGGATACAATGAGCAGTTCTTC; cdr3_aa: CASSTSGGYNEQFF
clone_size: many; d_call: NA; j_call: TRBJ2-2; v_call: TRBV28; cdr3_nt: TGTGCCAGCAGTTACAGAGACAGGTCCCCCAGCGGGGAGCTGTTTTTT; cdr3_aa: CASSYRDRSPSGELFF
clone_size: many; d_call: TRBD1; j_call: TRBJ2-3; v_call: TRBV20-1; cdr3_nt: TGCAGTGCCACGCCTGGGACAGGGTTGAAAGATACGCAGTATTTT; cdr3_aa: CSATPGTGLKDTQYF
clone_size: NA; d_call: NA; j_call: TRBJ2-7; v_call: TRBV12-3/TRBV12-4; cdr3_nt: TGTGCCAGCACCCCCTCGGGGATATGGTACGAGCAGTACTTC; cdr3_aa: CASTPSGIWYEQYF